The following is a T cell receptor beta chain sequence with its context. The authors' processing: Nucleated cell counts were estimated from reference gene primer amplification. Here immunoSEQ multiplex PCR was the method, and the copy in TCRdb shows in-frame clones only, minus some. The V and J calls and clone size come from that table; D and trimming were worked out from the DNA. The sample lists some 110,000 clones; 81% were seen once. This sample is drawn from a study of blood T cell repertoires in COVID-19. On the study more broadly: Whether acute or convalescent, the COVID-19 samples came from the United States, Italy and Spain. The cDNA or gDNA used as material had been derived from T cells, B-cell-depleted T cells, or PBMCs.

Germline V lookup: CDR1 SGHTA, CDR2 FQGNSA. There are 18 residues in the CDR3. V dropped 2 bases and J dropped 4 bases, with 23 bases sitting between them. This TCR derives from a woman between 65 and 79 years old with acute or convalescent COVID-19. The sample comprised peripheral blood. This sequence joins TRBV7-2 and TRBJ1-2, with a tentative D call TRBD1 (5 bases). The CDR3 bases are TGTGCCAGCAGCTTAACGGGCGGTGGACAACCTGGCGGCTATGGCTACACCTTC. Amino acids: CASSLTGGGQPGGYGYTF.